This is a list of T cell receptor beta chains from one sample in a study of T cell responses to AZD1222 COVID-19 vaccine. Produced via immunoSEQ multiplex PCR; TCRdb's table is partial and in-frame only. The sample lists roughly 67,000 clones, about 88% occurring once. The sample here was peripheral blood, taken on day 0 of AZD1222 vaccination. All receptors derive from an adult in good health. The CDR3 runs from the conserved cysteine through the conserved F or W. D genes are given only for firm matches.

CASSQDGRGAANTEAFF,TGCGCCAGCAGCCAAGATGGCCGGGGGGCGGCGAACACTGAAGCTTTCTTT,TRBV4-3,TRBJ1-1,.
CASSSSGRKSYNEQFF,TGTGCCAGCAGCTCTAGCGGGCGAAAGTCCTACAATGAGCAGTTCTTC,TRBV11-1,TRBJ2-1,TRBD2
CASSQDGATQETQYF,TGTGCCAGCAGCCAAGATGGGGCCACACAAGAGACCCAGTACTTC,TRBV3-1/TRBV3-2,TRBJ2-5,.
CASTSGNTIYF,TGCGCCAGCACCTCTGGAAACACCATATATTTT,TRBV5-1,TRBJ1-3,.
CASSPGKDTQYF,TGTGCCAGCAGTCCTGGAAAAGATACGCAGTATTTT,TRBV7-6,TRBJ2-3,.
CASSSRLATNEKLFF,TGTGCCAGCAGCTCACGGCTTGCAACTAATGAAAAACTGTTTTTT,TRBV7-8,TRBJ1-4,.
CASSSHPTGKNEQFF,TGTGCCAGCAGTTCCCATCCGACAGGGAAAAATGAGCAGTTCTTC,TRBV27,TRBJ2-1,TRBD1
CATQVTGTTGELFF,TGTGCCACCCAAGTGACAGGGACAACCGGGGAGCTGTTTTTT,TRBV24-1,TRBJ2-2,TRBD1
CASSLRGNQPQHF,TGTGCCAGCAGCTTGAGAGGCAATCAGCCCCAGCATTTT,TRBV11-2,TRBJ1-5,.
CASSIGSFRGTGFSNTEAFF,TGTGCCAGTAGTATCGGGTCATTCCGCGGGACAGGGTTTTCGAACACTGAAGCTTTCTTT,TRBV19,TRBJ1-1,TRBD1
CASSLLGGAEYEQYF,TGTGCCAGCAGCCTACTAGGCGGGGCGGAATACGAGCAGTACTTC,TRBV7-9,TRBJ2-7,.